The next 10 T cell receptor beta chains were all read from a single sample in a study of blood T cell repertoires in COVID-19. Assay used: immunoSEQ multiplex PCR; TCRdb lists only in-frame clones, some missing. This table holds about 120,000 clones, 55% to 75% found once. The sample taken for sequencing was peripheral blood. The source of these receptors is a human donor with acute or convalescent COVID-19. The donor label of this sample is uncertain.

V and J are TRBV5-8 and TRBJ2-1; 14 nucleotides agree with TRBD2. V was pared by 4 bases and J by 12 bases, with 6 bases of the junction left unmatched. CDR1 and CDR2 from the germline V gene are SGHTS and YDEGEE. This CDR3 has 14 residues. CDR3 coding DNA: TGTGCCAGCAGCCGACTAGCGGGGGGGCCTCGGCAGTTCTTC. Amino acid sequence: CASSRLAGGPRQFF. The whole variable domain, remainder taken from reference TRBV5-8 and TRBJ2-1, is EAGVTQSPTHLIKTRGQQATLRCSPISGHTSVYWYQQALGLGLQFLLWYDEGEERNRGNFPPRFSGRQFPNYSSELNVNALELEDSALYLCASSRLAGGPRQFFGPGTRLTVL.

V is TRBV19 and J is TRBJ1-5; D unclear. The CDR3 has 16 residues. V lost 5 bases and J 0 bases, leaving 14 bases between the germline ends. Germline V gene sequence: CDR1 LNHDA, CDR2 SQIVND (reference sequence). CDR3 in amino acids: CASSATAGYSNQPQHF. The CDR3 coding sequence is TGTGCCAGTAGTGCCACTGCGGGGTATAGCAATCAGCCCCAGCATTTT. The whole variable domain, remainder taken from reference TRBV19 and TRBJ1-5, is DGGITQSPKYLFRKEGQNVTLSCEQNLNHDAMYWYRQDPGQGLRLIYYSQIVNDFQKGDIAEGYSVSREKKESFPLTVTSAQKNPTAFYLCASSATAGYSNQPQHFGDGTRLSIL.

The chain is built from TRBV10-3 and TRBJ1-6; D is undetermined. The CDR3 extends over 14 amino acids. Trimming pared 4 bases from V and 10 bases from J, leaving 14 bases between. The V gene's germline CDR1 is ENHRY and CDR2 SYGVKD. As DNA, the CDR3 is TGTGCCATCAGTGCACCGGGAGTGGGATCACCCCTCCACTTT. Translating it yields CAISAPGVGSPLHF.

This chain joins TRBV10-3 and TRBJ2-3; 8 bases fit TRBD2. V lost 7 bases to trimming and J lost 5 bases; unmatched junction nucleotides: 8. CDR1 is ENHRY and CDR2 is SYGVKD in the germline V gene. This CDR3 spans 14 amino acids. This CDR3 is CAIKSGGILDTQYF. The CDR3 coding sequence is TGTGCCATCAAGAGCGGGGGTATTTTAGATACGCAGTATTTT.

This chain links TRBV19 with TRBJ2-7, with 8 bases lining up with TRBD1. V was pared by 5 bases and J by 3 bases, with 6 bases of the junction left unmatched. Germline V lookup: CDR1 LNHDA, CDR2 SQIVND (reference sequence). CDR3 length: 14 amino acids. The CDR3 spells CASSFGQGLYEQYF. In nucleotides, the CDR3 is TGTGCCAGTAGTTTCGGACAGGGTCTCTACGAGCAGTACTTC. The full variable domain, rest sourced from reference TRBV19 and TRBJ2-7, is DGGITQSPKYLFRKEGQNVTLSCEQNLNHDAMYWYRQDPGQGLRLIYYSQIVNDFQKGDIAEGYSVSREKKESFPLTVTSAQKNPTAFYLCASSFGQGLYEQYFGPGTRLTVT.

The CDR3 reads CASSPRLAAGEDTQYF. CDR3 in DNA: TGTGCCAGCAGCCCGCGACTAGCGGCTGGGGAAGATACGCAGTATTTT. The chain joins TRBV7-8 to TRBJ2-3, with 9 bases aligning to TRBD2. Per germline, CDR1 SGHVS and CDR2 FQNEAQ. With V trimmed by 5 bases and J by 5 bases, 11 bases remained unmatched. CDR3 length equals 16 residues.

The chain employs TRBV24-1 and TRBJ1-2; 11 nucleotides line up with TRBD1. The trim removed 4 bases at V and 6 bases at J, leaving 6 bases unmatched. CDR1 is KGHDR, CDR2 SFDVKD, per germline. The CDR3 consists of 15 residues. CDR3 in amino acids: CATSEGGTGGHGYTF. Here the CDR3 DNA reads TGTGCCACCAGTGAGGGGGGGACAGGGGGACATGGCTACACCTTC.

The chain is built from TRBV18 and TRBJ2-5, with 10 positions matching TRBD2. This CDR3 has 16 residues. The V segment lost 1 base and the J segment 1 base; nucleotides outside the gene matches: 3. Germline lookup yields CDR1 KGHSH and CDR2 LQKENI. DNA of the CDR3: TGTGCCAGCTCACCACAGCGGGGGGGCCCCCAAGAGACCCAGTACTTC. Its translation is CASSPQRGGPQETQYF.

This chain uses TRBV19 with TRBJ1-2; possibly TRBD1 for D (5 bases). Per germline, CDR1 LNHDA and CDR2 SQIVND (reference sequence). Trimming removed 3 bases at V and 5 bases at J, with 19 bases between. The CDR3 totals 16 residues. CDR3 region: CASSILGRARGYGYTF. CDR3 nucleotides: TGTGCCAGTAGTATCTTAGGCCGGGCCCGGGGGTATGGCTACACCTTC.

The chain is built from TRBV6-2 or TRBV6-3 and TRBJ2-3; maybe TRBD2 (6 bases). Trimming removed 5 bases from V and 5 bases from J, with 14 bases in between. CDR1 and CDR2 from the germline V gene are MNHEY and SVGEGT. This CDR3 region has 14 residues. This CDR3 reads CASSRRVGGDTQYF. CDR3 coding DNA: TGTGCCAGCAGTAGGCGGGTCGGGGGAGATACGCAGTATTTT.